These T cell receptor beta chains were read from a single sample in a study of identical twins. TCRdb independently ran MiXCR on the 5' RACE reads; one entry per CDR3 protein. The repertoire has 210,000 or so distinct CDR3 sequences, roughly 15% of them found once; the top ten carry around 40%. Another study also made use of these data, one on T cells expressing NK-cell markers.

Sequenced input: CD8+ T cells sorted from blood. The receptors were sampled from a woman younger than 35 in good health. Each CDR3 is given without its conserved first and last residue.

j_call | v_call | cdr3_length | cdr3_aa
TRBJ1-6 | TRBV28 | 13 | ASSLYADRASPLH
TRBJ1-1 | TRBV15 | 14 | ATSPRGQGMNTEAF
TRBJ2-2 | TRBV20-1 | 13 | SARDRDTNTGELF
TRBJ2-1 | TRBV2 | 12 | ASSVGTGGVEQF
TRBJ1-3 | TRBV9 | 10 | ASSGQGNTIY
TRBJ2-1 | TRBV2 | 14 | ASSEWASGTYNEQF
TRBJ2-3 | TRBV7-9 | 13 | ASNLRGASTDTQY
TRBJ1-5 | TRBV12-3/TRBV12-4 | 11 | ASSISSNQPQH
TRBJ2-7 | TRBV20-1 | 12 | SAPGTGNNHEQY
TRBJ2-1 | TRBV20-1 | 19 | SARDPRGLAGGKWSYNEQF
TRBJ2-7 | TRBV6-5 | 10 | ASSPLGAEQY
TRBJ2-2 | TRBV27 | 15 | ASSFIAGTGLTGELF
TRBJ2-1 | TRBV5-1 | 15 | ASSLAGNAVEYNEQF
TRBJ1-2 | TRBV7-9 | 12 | ASSLGTTNYGYT
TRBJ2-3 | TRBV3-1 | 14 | ASSQGAGPSTDTQY
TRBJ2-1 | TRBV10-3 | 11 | AIGDIRVDEQF
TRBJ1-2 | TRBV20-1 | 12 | SARDYGLSYGYT
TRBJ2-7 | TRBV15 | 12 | ATSSAGQNYEQY
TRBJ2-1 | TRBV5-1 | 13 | ASTPSGGAPHEQF
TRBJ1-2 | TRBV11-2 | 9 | ASSLQGGDT
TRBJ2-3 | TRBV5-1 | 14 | ASSLSGPPGTDTQY
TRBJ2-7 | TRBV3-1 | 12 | ASENRDAEYEQY
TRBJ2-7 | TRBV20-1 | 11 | RVQGQWTYEQY
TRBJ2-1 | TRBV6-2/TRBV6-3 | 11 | ASGPPFRDEQF
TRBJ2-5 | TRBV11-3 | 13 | ASSLPDGLKETQY
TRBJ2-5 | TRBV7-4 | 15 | ASSLKAQGCCQETQY
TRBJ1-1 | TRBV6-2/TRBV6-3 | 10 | ASSPRRTEAF
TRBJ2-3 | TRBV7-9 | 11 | ASSFGGGDTQY
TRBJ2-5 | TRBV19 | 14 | ASSSLAGGTPETQY
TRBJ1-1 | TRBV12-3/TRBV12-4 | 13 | ASSWGEGPETEAF
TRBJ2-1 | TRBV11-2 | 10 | ASSPGIYEQF
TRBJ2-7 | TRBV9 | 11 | ASSGTPSYEQY
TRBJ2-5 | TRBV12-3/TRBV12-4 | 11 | ASSPDVQETQY
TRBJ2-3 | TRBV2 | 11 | AGGRSFTDTQY
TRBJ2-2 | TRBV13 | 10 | ASSPGGGELF
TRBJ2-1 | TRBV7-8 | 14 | ASSPTPGGLYNEQF
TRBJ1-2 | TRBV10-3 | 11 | AIIPNWGAGYT
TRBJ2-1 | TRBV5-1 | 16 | ASSFGTSGLSSYNEQF
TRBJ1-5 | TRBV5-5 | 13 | ASNDNGNSNQPQH
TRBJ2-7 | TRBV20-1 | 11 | SGSGTDSYEQY
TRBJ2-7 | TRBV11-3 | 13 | ASSLVGQGGDEQY